This T cell receptor beta chain was observed in a study of cytomegalovirus exposure and HLA in healthy donors. In the study overall: It was reported in a later analysis that the approximately 120 validation repertoires used the same platform as the 666 first-cohort repertoires.

Whole-study results and caveats: High sensitivity and specificity were reportedly achieved when the classifier diagnosed cytomegalovirus status.

Trimming cost V 0 bases and J 2 bases; bases outside gene matches: 8. Germline V gene data show CDR1 as LGHNA and CDR2 as YNFKEQ. CDR3 size: 19 residues. This clone is a singleton in its sample. Antigen unknown. Some clones are missing from TCRdb's copy, which holds only in-frame ones; the method was immunoSEQ multiplex PCR. This table has 71,000 or so clones, about 95% appearing once. The chain links TRBV4-2 to TRBJ2-3; TRBD2 matches 13 bases. The sample consisted of PBMCs. The TCR sequence derives from a woman younger than 35 in good health and CMV-seronegative. CDR3: CASSQDPRTSGGPTDTQYF. In nucleotides, the CDR3 is TGTGCCAGCAGCCAAGATCCTCGGACTAGCGGGGGTCCCACAGATACGCAGTATTTT.